The 19 T cell receptor beta chains below were found in one sample sequenced in a study of T cells in Graves' hyperthyroidism and ophthalmopathy (dated by TCRdb to about 2019). Libraries were made using multiplex PCR. These reads were obtained on an Illumina HiSeq 2000. The TCR beta CDR3 regions were amplified from the RNA transcripts. The TCR CDR3 was subjected to a first round of RT-PCR using the HTBI primer set and the Qiagen OneStep RT-PCR kit. Clones were called with MiXCR by TCRdb after fastp trimmed the public reads at Q25, and only in-frame beta chains were retained. CDR3 protein sequences are deduplicated, and each keeps its most common genes and DNA. For this sample the table gives 600,000 to 850,000 distinct CDR3 sequences, of which around 19% were detected only once. 16% of the sample is taken by the ten largest. Sequenced: blood. The receptors stem from a woman between 50 and 59 years old with Graves' hyperthyroidism that later progressed to Graves' ophthalmopathy.

The table lists this clonotype with many counts. V is TRBV11-2 and J is TRBJ2-5, with 7 bases lining up with TRBD2. Germline values: CDR1 SGHAT, CDR2 FQNNGV. Germline trimming cut 1 base from V and 4 bases from J; bases unmatched to any gene: 12. This CDR3 is 17 amino acids long. The CDR3 nucleotides are TGTGCCAGCAGCTTAGTACCGGGGGGAGCCTTGGGAGAGACCCAGTACTTC. This codes for CASSLVPGGALGETQYF.

CDR3 sequence reads: CASSLDVGENSPLHF. The CDR3 coding sequence is TGTGCCAGCAGCTTAGATGTGGGCGAGAATTCACCCCTCCACTTT. The rearrangement joins TRBV7-2 to TRBJ1-6, with unresolved D. The V gene lost 1 base and the J gene lost 7 bases, with 11 bases spanning the gap. The length of the CDR3 is 15 residues. From germline, CDR1 is SGHTA and CDR2 FQGNSA.

V gene TRBV7-2 combines with J gene TRBJ1-2; no firm D call. The CDR3 contains 13 residues. Germline CDR1 is SGHTA and CDR2 is FQGNSA. Deletions cut 5 bases from V and 8 bases from J, with 15 bases between. CDR3 sequence: CASSPSVGGGYTF. The DNA for the CDR3 is TGTGCCAGCAGCCCGTCGGTGGGTGGAGGCTACACCTTC.

This chain uses TRBV12-3 or TRBV12-4 with TRBJ1-2, with 8 nucleotides matching TRBD1. With V trimmed by 2 bases and J by 7 bases, 9 bases remained unmatched. This CDR3 has 15 residues. CDR3 protein: CASSLSAGQGPGYTF. DNA of the CDR3: TGTGCCAGCAGTTTATCCGCCGGACAGGGACCTGGCTACACCTTC.

This chain uses TRBV7-2 with TRBJ1-2, with D tentatively TRBD1 (6 bases). Trimming cost V 4 bases and J 11 bases, with 11 bases left between them. This CDR3 comprises 11 residues. Germline values: CDR1 SGHTA, CDR2 FQGNSA. CDR3 bases: TGTGCCAGCAGCTCCCAGGGGAGGTACACCTTC. Protein sequence: CASSSQGRYTF.

This clonotype was detected ten times or more. The rearrangement links TRBV7-2 to TRBJ1-1, with D perhaps matching TRBD1 (5 bases). V was pared by 1 base and J by 3 bases, with 9 bases between. The CDR3 runs to 14 residues. Germline V gene sequence: CDR1 SGHTA, CDR2 FQGNSA. The CDR3 nucleotides are TGTGCCAGCAGCTTAGAGGCGGGGGACACTGAAGCTTTCTTT. Translating it yields CASSLEAGDTEAFF.

This clonotype was observed a handful of times. The V gene is TRBV9, the J gene TRBJ1-2; tentative D call: TRBD1 (5 bases). The V gene lost 4 bases and the J gene lost 8 bases, with 15 bases spanning the gap. The CDR3 is made up of 13 amino acids. Per the germline V gene, CDR1 is SGDLS and CDR2 is YYNGEE. The DNA of the CDR3 is TGTGCCAGCAGCCCAGGGACCCTCCTGGGCTACACCTTC. Protein sequence: CASSPGTLLGYTF.

In its sample, this clonotype was seen a few times. The J gene is TRBJ2-3, the V gene TRBV5-4, with 11 bases matching TRBD2. Germline-derived CDR1 and CDR2 are SGHNT and YYREEE (reference sequence). The CDR3 has 18 residues. J was trimmed by 2 bases and V by 0 bases; bases with no gene match: 8. This CDR3 reads CASSLGASGGLSTDTQYF. The CDR3, as DNA: TGTGCCAGCAGCTTGGGGGCTAGCGGGGGGCTATCCACAGATACGCAGTATTTT.

This clonotype was seen ten or more times. This chain connects TRBV18 to TRBJ1-6; D remains unclear. V was cut by 3 bases and J by 7 bases, with 10 bases left in between. CDR1 and CDR2 from the germline V gene are KGHSH and LQKENI. The CDR3 has 14 amino acids. CDR3 residues: CASSPRVGNSPLHF. The CDR3 DNA reads TGTGCCAGCTCACCCCGGGTGGGAAATTCACCCCTCCACTTT.

The sample holds many counts of this clonotype. The genes are TRBV10-2 and TRBJ1-1, with D tentatively TRBD1 (5 bases). The V and J ends lost 0 bases and 0 bases respectively, with 8 bases between them. The CDR3 has 15 amino acids. Germline V gene data show CDR1 as WSHSY and CDR2 as SAAADI. The CDR3 bases are TGCGCCAGCAGTGAGTCGCGGGGACTGAACACTGAAGCTTTCTTT. Translated: CASSESRGLNTEAFF.

In its sample, this clonotype was seen many times. The chain is built from TRBV7-9 and TRBJ1-1; TRBD1 matches at 8 bases. This CDR3 region has 14 residues. The germline CDR1 and CDR2 sequences are SEHNR and FQNEAQ (reference sequence). Germline trimming cut 8 bases from V and 2 bases from J; bases unmatched to any gene: 7. Here the CDR3 reads CASGQGAANTEAFF. In DNA, the CDR3 is TGTGCCAGCGGCCAGGGGGCTGCCAACACTGAAGCTTTCTTT.

On this clonotype itself: One end of the junction is discordant with germline, which a read error may explain. The chain combines TRBV9 with TRBJ1-2, with D unclear. The CDR3 consists of 17 residues. CDR1 is SGDLS and CDR2 is YYNGEE in the germline V gene. The CDR3 spells CASSVDGGLLGNYGHTF. The DNA of the CDR3 is TGTGCCAGCAGCGTAGATGGCGGACTTCTGGGTAACTATGGCCACACCTTC.

The chain links TRBV7-2 to TRBJ1-3; D not certain. V was cut by 5 bases and J by 0 bases, with 8 bases left in between. Germline V gene data show CDR1 as SGHTA and CDR2 as FQGNSA. The CDR3 length is 14 residues. CDR3 protein: CASSKTTSGNTIYF. The CDR3 DNA reads as TGTGCCAGCAGCAAGACAACCTCTGGAAACACCATATATTTT.

The sample holds a few counts of this clonotype. CDR3 loop: CSVAPTGPGEQYF. The DNA for the CDR3 is TGCAGCGTTGCCCCTACAGGGCCGGGCGAGCAGTACTTC. This chain uses TRBV29-1 with TRBJ2-7; possibly TRBD1 for D (6 bases). Germline CDR1 is SQVTM and CDR2 is ANQGSEA. V was clipped by 4 bases and J by 6 bases, with 16 bases between them. The CDR3 has 13 residues.

This clonotype showed up just a few times. V is TRBV7-3 and J is TRBJ2-7, with 8 positions matching TRBD1. Losses at the gene ends were 0 bases for V and 7 bases for J; bases not matched to a gene: 11. Looked up from germline, CDR1 is SGHTA and CDR2 is FQGTGA. This CDR3 comprises 16 residues. CDR3 amino acids: CASSLTPGGLLEEQYF. CDR3 coding DNA: TGTGCCAGCAGCTTAACTCCAGGGGGCTTACTGGAGGAGCAGTACTTC.

This sequence joins TRBV10-2 and TRBJ1-5; D remains unclear. CDR3 size: 13 residues. Germline CDR1 WSHSY, CDR2 SAAADI. V was cut by 6 bases and J by 5 bases, with 11 bases left in between. Here the CDR3 reads CASRGSDHQPQHF. The CDR3 DNA reads as TGCGCCAGCAGAGGTTCCGACCATCAGCCCCAGCATTTT.

This clonotype was seen at least ten times. V usage is TRBV11-3 and J usage is TRBJ2-1; D gene ambiguous. Germline assignment: CDR1 SGHNT and CDR2 YENEEA. V shed 5 bases and J shed 7 bases, with 12 bases lying between them. The CDR3 consists of 13 residues. The CDR3 sequence is CASSRWGENEQFF. The CDR3 DNA sequence: TGTGCCAGCAGCCGATGGGGTGAGAATGAGCAGTTCTTC.

This clonotype was found many times. This chain uses TRBV12-3 or TRBV12-4 with TRBJ1-5; 11 bases map to TRBD1. The CDR3 has 15 amino acids. After removal of 3 bases from V and 6 bases from J, the junction contained 4 bases not matched to a gene. CDR3 in amino acids: CASSLGQGVIQPQHF. DNA for the CDR3: TGTGCCAGCAGTTTGGGACAGGGGGTGATTCAGCCCCAGCATTTT.

A word on this clonotype: A read error is possible here, since a much larger clone lies one base away. The gene calls are TRBV18 and TRBJ1-5; 7 nucleotides align to TRBD1. Germline V CDR1 and CDR2: KGHSH, LQKENI. The V gene end was trimmed by 6 bases and the J gene end by 5 bases; junction bases not matched to a gene: 10. The CDR3 length is 15 residues. DNA of the CDR3: TGTGCCAGCTCTCCTTGGGACAGTGAAGATCAGCCCCAGCATTTT. This encodes CASSPWDSEDQPQHF.